The entry that follows covers one TCR beta chain sequence. It lacks a known antigen. No qualities accompany the bases; no much larger clone lies one base away. These data are taken from a study of blood T cell repertoires in COVID-19 (dated by TCRdb to between 2020 and 2021). About the investigation overall: Samples from collaborators originated in the United States, Italy and Spain and spanned both the acute and convalescent phases of COVID-19. The material from the prospective study consisted of cDNA or gDNA derived from T cells, B-cell-depleted T cells, or PBMCs. Where HLA class I and class II types were available, the types were taken from metadata supplied by the sample provider, not from assay-based typing. The dataset comprised deeply sampled blood TCRbeta repertoires from subjects exposed to, actively infected with, or recovered from COVID-19. Samples were obtained from the ongoing ImmuneRACE study (first 160 participants) and from 1,200 or so subjects provided by 6 global collaborators. The sample metadata nearly always contained a de-identified subject ID, COVID-19 status, age in years and sex. The repertoires were released in a freely available public database meant as a resource for research on the immune response to SARS-CoV-2. The paper as a whole reports these results and caveats: The amount of clinical and demographic metadata varied by source and participant and was provided uncurated.

In Seattle, one collaborating source enrolled patients while the infection was active and tracked those patients longitudinally over the course of disease. Each collaborating institution followed its own protocols to collect whole blood in K2EDTA tubes. For TCRbeta analysis, collaborator samples were shipped as frozen whole blood, as isolated PBMCs, or as DNA extracted from either sample type. V trim: 4 bases; J trim: 1 base; unmatched bases: 6. Via the germline V gene (reference sequence), CDR1 is GTSNPN and CDR2 SVGIG. Inclusive of the bounding cysteine and phenylalanine, the CDR3 is 16 residues long. Kept here is only the CDR3 DNA, which spans 48 bases and is read in frame from base 1. TCRbeta CDR3 regions were amplified from genomic DNA by means of the immunoSEQ Assay, a bias-controlled multiplex PCR. In the original analysis: The number of nucleated cells in each sample was estimated by amplification of reference gene primers within the assay. Sequence reads were collapsed and filtered to measure the absolute abundance of every unique TCRbeta CDR3 rearrangement. For each sample, productive Simpson clonality was calculated by taking the square root of Simpson's diversity index across productive rearrangements. The table comes from immuneACCESS by way of TCRdb, which keeps in-frame sequences with V and J called. Part of the clones is missing from these tables; in studies checked, under half for an unresolved V gene and the rest for unknown reasons. The V and J calls and the clone size are those of that table, but D and trimming were determined from the DNA. Here the sample has over 450,000 clones; nearly 90% occur a single time. 0.8% to 0.9% of the sample is held by the ten biggest clonotypes.

Specimen: peripheral blood. This sequence uses TRBV30 and TRBJ2-2; a stretch of 10 junction bases matches TRBD2. The source of this sequence is a man younger than 35 with COVID-19, enrolled during active disease. The bases are TGTGCCTGGAAAGCTAGCGGGAGAGGGAACACCGGGGAGCTGTTTTTT. Its translation is CAWKASGRGNTGELFF.